The clone carrying this T cell receptor (beta chain) was detected only a few times. Its antigen is still unknown. The source of the sample is a study of CD8 T cells in ankylosing spondylitis. The germline gives CDR1 SGHVS, CDR2 FNYEAQ. Losses at the gene ends were 2 bases for V and 4 bases for J; bases not matched to a gene: 2. The CDR3 is 13 amino acids. One entry per CDR3 protein results from TCRdb running MiXCR on the 5' RACE reads. Altogether under 130,000 distinct CDR3 sequences are present, around 24% being singletons, with the ten largest covering about 12%. Broader study findings: It appeared that ankylosing spondylitis blood was characterized by a TCR beta motif of several highly homologous variants.

The V and J genes are TRBV7-6 and TRBJ2-7; 7 bases agree with TRBD1. This TCR came from a male donor with ankylosing spondylitis. Specimen: synovial fluid, either unsorted or a sorted T cell fraction (not recorded which). The CDR3 DNA follows: TGTGCCAGCAGCTTAAACAGGGGTTACGAGCAGTACTTC. It encodes CASSLNRGYEQYF.